A selection of T cell receptor beta chains follows, all from one sample in a study of blood T cell repertoires in COVID-19. Clones were sequenced by immunoSEQ multiplex PCR, and TCRdb holds only the in-frame ones, with some missing. The sample shows under 500,000 clones, around 90% of them seen only once. Sequenced: PBMCs or T cells enriched from blood (not recorded which). These receptors originate from a woman between 18 and 29 years old with acute COVID-19. CDR3s include the opening cysteine and the closing phenylalanine or tryptophan. Each record gives: CDR3 protein, CDR3 DNA, V gene, D gene, J gene, clone size, CDR3 length. The D gene is left open where the match is weak. Clone size is not always given. Where it is, it says once, few, many or a class for expanded clones.

cdr3_aa: CASSLGTGGTGELFF
cdr3_nt: TGCGCCAGCAGCTTGGGGACAGGGGGCACCGGGGAGCTGTTTTTT
v_call: TRBV5-1
d_call: TRBD1
j_call: TRBJ2-2
clone_size: NA
cdr3_length: 15

cdr3_aa: CASSLGLHTDTQYF
cdr3_nt: TGTGCCAGCAGCTTAGGACTACACACAGATACGCAGTATTTT
v_call: TRBV7-2
d_call: NA
j_call: TRBJ2-3
clone_size: NA
cdr3_length: 14

cdr3_aa: CAISGAKSSYEQYF
cdr3_nt: TGTGCCATCAGTGGGGCAAAGAGCTCCTACGAGCAGTACTTC
v_call: TRBV10-3
d_call: NA
j_call: TRBJ2-7
clone_size: NA
cdr3_length: 14

cdr3_aa: CSASPGWQPQHF
cdr3_nt: TGCAGTGCTAGTCCAGGGTGGCAGCCCCAGCATTTT
v_call: TRBV20-1
d_call: NA
j_call: TRBJ1-5
clone_size: NA
cdr3_length: 12

cdr3_aa: CASSLSGSYTEAFF
cdr3_nt: TGTGCCAGCAGTTTATCGGGGTCGTACACTGAAGCTTTCTTT
v_call: TRBV28
d_call: NA
j_call: TRBJ1-1
clone_size: NA
cdr3_length: 14

cdr3_aa: CASSQGQGGAYEQYF
cdr3_nt: TGCGCCAGCAGCCAGGGGCAGGGCGGGGCCTACGAGCAGTACTTC
v_call: TRBV4-3
d_call: NA
j_call: TRBJ2-7
clone_size: NA
cdr3_length: 15

cdr3_aa: CASSLMVAGAYEQYF
cdr3_nt: TGTGCCAGCAGCTTAATGGTAGCGGGGGCCTACGAGCAGTACTTC
v_call: TRBV7-8
d_call: TRBD2
j_call: TRBJ2-7
clone_size: once
cdr3_length: 15

cdr3_aa: CASSFQGIKNIQYF
cdr3_nt: TGTGCCAGCAGCTTCCAGGGTATCAAAAACATTCAGTACTTC
v_call: TRBV5-4
d_call: NA
j_call: TRBJ2-4
clone_size: NA
cdr3_length: 14

cdr3_aa: CASSGNIAGFGNEQFF
cdr3_nt: TGTGCCAGCAGTGGTAACATAGCGGGATTTGGGAATGAGCAGTTCTTC
v_call: TRBV27
d_call: TRBD2
j_call: TRBJ2-1
clone_size: NA
cdr3_length: 16

cdr3_aa: CASSFELGGEKLFF
cdr3_nt: TGCGCCAGCAGCTTTGAGCTAGGGGGTGAAAAACTGTTTTTT
v_call: TRBV5-1
d_call: NA
j_call: TRBJ1-4
clone_size: NA
cdr3_length: 14

cdr3_aa: CASSPSGQGGELFF
cdr3_nt: TGTGCCAGCAGCCCATCTGGACAGGGGGGGGAGCTGTTTTTT
v_call: TRBV11-3
d_call: TRBD1
j_call: TRBJ2-2
clone_size: NA
cdr3_length: 14

cdr3_aa: CASSLLSLAGTSTDTQYF
cdr3_nt: TGTGCCAGCAGTTTATTGTCCCTAGCGGGCACTAGCACAGATACGCAGTATTTT
v_call: TRBV28
d_call: TRBD2
j_call: TRBJ2-3
clone_size: NA
cdr3_length: 18

cdr3_aa: CASSFQGLRTEAFF
cdr3_nt: TGCGCCAGCAGCTTCCAGGGATTGAGGACTGAAGCTTTCTTT
v_call: TRBV5-1
d_call: NA
j_call: TRBJ1-1
clone_size: once
cdr3_length: 14

cdr3_aa: CASHLADRANTEAFF
cdr3_nt: TGTGCCAGCCACCTCGCGGACAGGGCGAACACTGAAGCTTTCTTT
v_call: TRBV6-5
d_call: TRBD1
j_call: TRBJ1-1
clone_size: NA
cdr3_length: 15

cdr3_aa: CASSPVRKIDTDTQYF
cdr3_nt: TGTGCCAGCTCACCAGTCAGGAAAATTGACACAGATACGCAGTATTTT
v_call: TRBV18
d_call: NA
j_call: TRBJ2-3
clone_size: NA
cdr3_length: 16

cdr3_aa: CASSEAGGLQPQHF
cdr3_nt: TGTGCCAGCAGTGAAGCGGGGGGACTTCAGCCCCAGCATTTT
v_call: TRBV2
d_call: NA
j_call: TRBJ1-5
clone_size: NA
cdr3_length: 14

cdr3_aa: CASSLDRETQYF
cdr3_nt: TGTGCCAGCAGTCTCGATCGGGAGACCCAGTACTTC
v_call: TRBV7-6
d_call: NA
j_call: TRBJ2-5
clone_size: NA
cdr3_length: 12

cdr3_aa: CASSVQANTEAFF
cdr3_nt: TGTGCCAGCAGTGTCCAAGCTAACACTGAAGCTTTCTTT
v_call: TRBV2
d_call: NA
j_call: TRBJ1-1
clone_size: NA
cdr3_length: 13

cdr3_aa: CASWDRSYEQYF
cdr3_nt: TGTGCCAGTTGGGACAGATCCTACGAGCAGTACTTC
v_call: TRBV6-5
d_call: TRBD1
j_call: TRBJ2-7
clone_size: NA
cdr3_length: 12

cdr3_aa: CASSFYNSETQYF
cdr3_nt: TGTGCCAGCAGTTTCTATAACTCAGAGACCCAGTACTTC
v_call: TRBV27
d_call: NA
j_call: TRBJ2-5
clone_size: NA
cdr3_length: 13

cdr3_aa: CASSLGAGAPNEQFF
cdr3_nt: TGCGCCAGCAGCTTGGGAGCGGGGGCCCCCAATGAGCAGTTCTTC
v_call: TRBV5-1
d_call: TRBD2
j_call: TRBJ2-1
clone_size: few
cdr3_length: 15

cdr3_aa: CASSLYPRTSGGSFTDTQYF
cdr3_nt: TGTGCCAGTAGTCTATACCCTCGGACTAGCGGGGGGAGTTTCACAGATACGCAGTATTTT
v_call: TRBV19
d_call: TRBD2
j_call: TRBJ2-3
clone_size: NA
cdr3_length: 20

cdr3_aa: CAWLASGSFNEQFF
cdr3_nt: TGTGCCTGGTTGGCTAGCGGGAGTTTTAATGAGCAGTTCTTC
v_call: TRBV30
d_call: TRBD2
j_call: TRBJ2-1
clone_size: NA
cdr3_length: 14

cdr3_aa: CASSPAGDRDDEQYF
cdr3_nt: TGTGCCAGCAGTCCAGCGGGGGACAGGGACGACGAGCAGTACTTC
v_call: TRBV28
d_call: NA
j_call: TRBJ2-7
clone_size: NA
cdr3_length: 15

cdr3_aa: CASRRDRAANEKLFF
cdr3_nt: TGCGCCAGCAGGAGGGATAGGGCCGCAAATGAAAAACTGTTTTTT
v_call: TRBV10-1
d_call: NA
j_call: TRBJ1-4
clone_size: NA
cdr3_length: 15

cdr3_aa: CATYRGKETQYF
cdr3_nt: TGTGCCACCTACAGGGGAAAAGAGACCCAGTACTTC
v_call: TRBV10-3
d_call: TRBD1
j_call: TRBJ2-5
clone_size: NA
cdr3_length: 12

cdr3_aa: CASSYPFVLQQETQYF
cdr3_nt: TGTGCCAGCAGTTATCCCTTCGTGTTACAGCAAGAGACCCAGTACTTC
v_call: TRBV28
d_call: NA
j_call: TRBJ2-5
clone_size: NA
cdr3_length: 16

cdr3_aa: CASTPGGTTNEKLFF
cdr3_nt: TGTGCCAGCACGCCGGGGGGGACGACTAATGAAAAACTGTTTTTT
v_call: TRBV9
d_call: NA
j_call: TRBJ1-4
clone_size: once
cdr3_length: 15

cdr3_aa: CASSPTVSTDTQYF
cdr3_nt: TGCGCCAGCTCCCCCACGGTTAGCACAGATACGCAGTATTTT
v_call: TRBV5-1
d_call: NA
j_call: TRBJ2-3
clone_size: NA
cdr3_length: 14

cdr3_aa: CASSVVTDQDGYTF
cdr3_nt: TGTGCCAGCAGCGTAGTTACAGACCAGGATGGCTACACCTTC
v_call: TRBV9
d_call: NA
j_call: TRBJ1-2
clone_size: NA
cdr3_length: 14

cdr3_aa: CASSSAGVGANVLTF
cdr3_nt: TGTGCCAGCAGCTCAGCAGGGGTTGGGGCCAACGTCCTGACTTTC
v_call: TRBV11-2
d_call: NA
j_call: TRBJ2-6
clone_size: NA
cdr3_length: 15

cdr3_aa: CASDGGPVQPQHF
cdr3_nt: TGTGCCAGCGACGGGGGTCCCGTTCAGCCCCAGCATTTT
v_call: TRBV19
d_call: NA
j_call: TRBJ1-5
clone_size: NA
cdr3_length: 13

cdr3_aa: CASSQAGTSGGAGKFF
cdr3_nt: TGTGCCAGCAGCCAAGCCGGGACTAGCGGGGGGGCCGGGAAGTTCTTC
v_call: TRBV3-1/TRBV3-2
d_call: TRBD2
j_call: TRBJ2-1
clone_size: NA
cdr3_length: 16

cdr3_aa: CASSSPMISPSSYNEQFF
cdr3_nt: TGTGCCAGCAGTTCCCCCATGATATCCCCTAGCTCCTACAATGAGCAGTTCTTC
v_call: TRBV6-2/TRBV6-3
d_call: NA
j_call: TRBJ2-1
clone_size: NA
cdr3_length: 18

cdr3_aa: CASSTPGTGGEKLFF
cdr3_nt: TGTGCCAGTAGTACCCCCGGGACAGGGGGTGAAAAACTGTTTTTT
v_call: TRBV19
d_call: TRBD1
j_call: TRBJ1-4
clone_size: NA
cdr3_length: 15

cdr3_aa: CASSPGQGYHEQYF
cdr3_nt: TGTGCCAGCAGCCCCGGACAAGGATACCACGAGCAGTACTTC
v_call: TRBV7-9
d_call: NA
j_call: TRBJ2-7
clone_size: few
cdr3_length: 14

cdr3_aa: CASSIQGDQIYGYTF
cdr3_nt: TGTGCCAGTAGTATACAGGGGGACCAGATCTATGGCTACACCTTC
v_call: TRBV19
d_call: TRBD1
j_call: TRBJ1-2
clone_size: NA
cdr3_length: 15

cdr3_aa: CASSSLDRANTEAFF
cdr3_nt: TGTGCCAGCAGTTCCCTGGACAGGGCTAACACTGAAGCTTTCTTT
v_call: TRBV27
d_call: TRBD1
j_call: TRBJ1-1
clone_size: few
cdr3_length: 15

cdr3_aa: CASSEYNPQFGDTQYF
cdr3_nt: TGTGCCAGCAGTGAATACAACCCGCAATTCGGAGATACGCAGTATTTT
v_call: TRBV25-1
d_call: NA
j_call: TRBJ2-3
clone_size: NA
cdr3_length: 16

cdr3_aa: CASSIGRAGYEQYF
cdr3_nt: TGTGCCAGTAGTATTGGCAGGGCCGGCTACGAGCAGTACTTC
v_call: TRBV19
d_call: NA
j_call: TRBJ2-7
clone_size: NA
cdr3_length: 14

cdr3_aa: CASSWGDRGADGYTF
cdr3_nt: TGTGCCAGCAGCTGGGGCGACAGGGGGGCTGATGGCTACACCTTC
v_call: TRBV5-8
d_call: TRBD1
j_call: TRBJ1-2
clone_size: NA
cdr3_length: 15

cdr3_aa: CSVVPPGLAQETQYF
cdr3_nt: TGCAGCGTTGTTCCCCCGGGACTAGCACAAGAGACCCAGTACTTC
v_call: TRBV29-1
d_call: TRBD2
j_call: TRBJ2-5
clone_size: NA
cdr3_length: 15

cdr3_aa: CASSQGRVKGYTF
cdr3_nt: TGTGCCAGCAGCCAAGGACGGGTTAAGGGCTACACCTTC
v_call: TRBV14
d_call: NA
j_call: TRBJ1-2
clone_size: NA
cdr3_length: 13

cdr3_aa: CASSDRSGANVLTF
cdr3_nt: TGTGCCAGCAGCGACAGGTCTGGGGCCAACGTCCTGACTTTC
v_call: TRBV2
d_call: NA
j_call: TRBJ2-6
clone_size: NA
cdr3_length: 14

cdr3_aa: CASSRQGSAGANVLTF
cdr3_nt: TGTGCCAGCAGCCGACAGGGTAGCGCTGGGGCCAACGTCCTGACTTTC
v_call: TRBV7-9
d_call: TRBD1
j_call: TRBJ2-6
clone_size: NA
cdr3_length: 16

cdr3_aa: CASSPGQGLSFSYEQYF
cdr3_nt: TGTGCCAGCAGTCCGGGACAGGGATTAAGTTTCTCCTACGAGCAGTACTTC
v_call: TRBV27
d_call: TRBD1
j_call: TRBJ2-7
clone_size: NA
cdr3_length: 17

cdr3_aa: CASRLSGGEFF
cdr3_nt: TGTGCCAGCAGATTAAGCGGGGGGGAGTTCTTC
v_call: TRBV25-1
d_call: TRBD2
j_call: TRBJ2-1
clone_size: NA
cdr3_length: 11

cdr3_aa: CASSPQGGGRQPQHF
cdr3_nt: TGTGCCAGCAGTCCACAGGGTGGGGGACGGCAGCCCCAGCATTTT
v_call: TRBV27
d_call: NA
j_call: TRBJ1-5
clone_size: NA
cdr3_length: 15

cdr3_aa: CASSLDPGTGNSPLHF
cdr3_nt: TGTGCCAGCAGCCTCGACCCCGGGACAGGGAATTCACCCCTCCACTTT
v_call: TRBV5-4
d_call: TRBD1
j_call: TRBJ1-6
clone_size: NA
cdr3_length: 16

cdr3_aa: CASSWEGQNTGELFF
cdr3_nt: TGCGCCAGCAGCTGGGAGGGACAGAACACCGGGGAGCTGTTTTTT
v_call: TRBV5-1
d_call: NA
j_call: TRBJ2-2
clone_size: NA
cdr3_length: 15

cdr3_aa: CASSPFGIETQYF
cdr3_nt: TGTGCCAGCAGTCCCTTCGGGATAGAGACCCAGTACTTC
v_call: TRBV28
d_call: NA
j_call: TRBJ2-5
clone_size: NA
cdr3_length: 13

cdr3_aa: CASSYTRLAGVNEQFF
cdr3_nt: TGTGCCAGCAGTTACACACGACTAGCGGGAGTCAATGAGCAGTTCTTC
v_call: TRBV6-5
d_call: TRBD2
j_call: TRBJ2-1
clone_size: NA
cdr3_length: 16